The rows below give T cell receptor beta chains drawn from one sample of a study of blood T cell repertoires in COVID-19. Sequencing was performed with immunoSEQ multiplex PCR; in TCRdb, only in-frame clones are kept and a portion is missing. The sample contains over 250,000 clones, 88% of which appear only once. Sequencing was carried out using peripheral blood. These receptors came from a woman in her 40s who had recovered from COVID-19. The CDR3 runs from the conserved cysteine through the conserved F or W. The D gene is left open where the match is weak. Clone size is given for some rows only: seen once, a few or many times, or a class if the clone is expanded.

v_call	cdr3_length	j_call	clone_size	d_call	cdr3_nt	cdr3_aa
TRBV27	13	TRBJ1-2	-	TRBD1	TGTGCCAGCAGTTTATGGGCAGGGGGAGGCTACACCTTC	CASSLWAGGGYTF
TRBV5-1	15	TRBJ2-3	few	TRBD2	TGCGCCAGCAGCTTCACTAGCGGGAGCGCAGATACGCAGTATTTT	CASSFTSGSADTQYF
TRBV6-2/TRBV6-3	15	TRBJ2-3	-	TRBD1	TGTGCCAGCAGTTATGGGGACAGGAGCACAGATACGCAGTATTTT	CASSYGDRSTDTQYF
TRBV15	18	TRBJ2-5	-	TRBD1	TGTGCCACCAGCAGTCCCCCCGGGGCGGGACAGGGGAAGGAGACCCAGTACTTC	CATSSPPGAGQGKETQYF
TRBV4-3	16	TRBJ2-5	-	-	TGCGCCAGCAGCCAAGATTGGGGGGAGTTGGGTGAGACCCAGTACTTC	CASSQDWGELGETQYF
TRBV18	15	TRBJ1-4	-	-	TGTGCCAGCTCACCACAGTGGGGGGACAATGAAAAACTGTTTTTT	CASSPQWGDNEKLFF
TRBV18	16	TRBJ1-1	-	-	TGTGCCAGCTCACCTCGGCAGGTTCAAATGAACACTGAAGCTTTCTTT	CASSPRQVQMNTEAFF
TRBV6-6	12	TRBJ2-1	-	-	TGTGCCAGCAGTGATGTTTTGGCTGAGCAGTTCTTC	CASSDVLAEQFF
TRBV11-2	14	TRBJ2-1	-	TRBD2	TGTGCCAGCAGCTTAGTGGGACTAGGGAATGAGCAGTTCTTC	CASSLVGLGNEQFF
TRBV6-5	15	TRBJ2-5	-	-	TGTGCCAGCAGTTACTCGGGAGGGGGGGCGGAGACCCAGTACTTC	CASSYSGGGAETQYF
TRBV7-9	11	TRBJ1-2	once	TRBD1	TGTGCCAGCAGCTTAGAGGGGGCGAGCACCTTC	CASSLEGASTF
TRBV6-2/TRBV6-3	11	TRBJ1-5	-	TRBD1	TGTGCCAGCAGCACAGGGGCGCCCCAGCATTTT	CASSTGAPQHF
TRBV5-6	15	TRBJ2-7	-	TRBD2	TGTGCCAGCAGCTTGGGGGCTAGCGGGACCCCAGGCGGTGACTTC	CASSLGASGTPGGDF
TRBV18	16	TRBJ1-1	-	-	TGTGCCAGCTCACCACCGAGGGAGGGGGTGCGCACTGAAGCTTTCTTT	CASSPPREGVRTEAFF
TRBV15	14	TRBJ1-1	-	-	TGTGCCACCAGCAGAGTCCCCGAGGACACTGAAGCTTTCTTT	CATSRVPEDTEAFF
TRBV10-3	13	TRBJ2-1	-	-	TGTGCCATCAGGGAGCCCCGGCGGGATGAGCAGTTCTTC	CAIREPRRDEQFF
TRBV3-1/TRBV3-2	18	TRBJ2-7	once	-	TGTGCCAGCAGCCAAGATTGGTGGGGGCGCGGTGAGTCCTACGAGCAGTACTTC	CASSQDWWGRGESYEQYF
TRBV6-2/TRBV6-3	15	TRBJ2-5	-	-	TGTGCCAGCAGTTACCCCCGGGTGGTTGGGGAGACCCAGTACTTC	CASSYPRVVGETQYF
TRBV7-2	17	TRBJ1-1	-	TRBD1	TGTGCCAGCAGACCGACAGGGGGCGCCTCGTGGGGAACTGAAGCTTTCTTT	CASRPTGGASWGTEAFF
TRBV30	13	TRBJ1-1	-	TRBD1	TGTGCCTGGACGGGACAGTTAGGGACTGAAGCTTTCTTT	CAWTGQLGTEAFF
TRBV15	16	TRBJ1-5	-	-	TGTGCCACCAGCCGACCTCGGGTGGCTGGTGCTCAGCCCCAGCATTTT	CATSRPRVAGAQPQHF
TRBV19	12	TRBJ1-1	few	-	TGTGCCAGAAATGGCAGGGGCACTGAAGCTTTCTTT	CARNGRGTEAFF
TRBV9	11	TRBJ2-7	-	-	TGTGCCAGCTCATCCGGCGGCGAGCAGTACTTC	CASSSGGEQYF
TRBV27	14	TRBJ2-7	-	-	TGTGCCAGCAGTTTAGGGGCCAGCTCCTACGAGCAGTACTTC	CASSLGASSYEQYF
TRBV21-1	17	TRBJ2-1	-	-	TGTGCCAGCAGCAAAGAGGAGGGGACAGGGGGCTACAATGAGCAGTTCTTC	CASSKEEGTGGYNEQFF
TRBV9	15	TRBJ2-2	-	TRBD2	TGTGCCAGCACCTGGGGGGGGACGGACACCGGGGAGCTGTTTTTT	CASTWGGTDTGELFF
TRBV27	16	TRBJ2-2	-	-	TGTGCCAGCACCGAGTTTGGGCTAGCACTCACCGGGGAGCTGTTTTTT	CASTEFGLALTGELFF
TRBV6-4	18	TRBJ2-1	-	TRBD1	TGTGCCAGCAGTGACTCGATCAGGGGGCCGGTGGGGTCCAATGAGCAGTTCTTC	CASSDSIRGPVGSNEQFF
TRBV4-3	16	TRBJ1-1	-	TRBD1	TGCGCCAGCAGCCACGGGGGGGGGACAGAGAACACTGAAGCTTTCTTT	CASSHGGGTENTEAFF
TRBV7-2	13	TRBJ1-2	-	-	TGTGCCAGCAGCTTAGGCGGGCAGTATGGCTACACCTTC	CASSLGGQYGYTF
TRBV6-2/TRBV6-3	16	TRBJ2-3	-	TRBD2	TGTGCCAGCAGCCTGGGACTAGCGGTGACCACAGATACGCAGTATTTT	CASSLGLAVTTDTQYF
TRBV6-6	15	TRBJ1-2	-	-	TGTGCCAGCAGTTTGGGCGGCGCCCGGGGCTATGGCTACACCTTC	CASSLGGARGYGYTF
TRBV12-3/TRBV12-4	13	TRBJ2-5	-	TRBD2	TGTGCCAGCCGACTAGCGGGGGGAGAGACCCAGTACTTC	CASRLAGGETQYF
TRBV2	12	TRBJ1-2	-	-	TGTGCCAGCAGTGGTCAGTCCTATGGCTACACCTTC	CASSGQSYGYTF
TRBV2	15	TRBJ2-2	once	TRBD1	TGTGCCAGCAGGCCCGGGACAGCGAACACCGGGGAGCTGTTTTTT	CASRPGTANTGELFF
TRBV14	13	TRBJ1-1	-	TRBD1	TGTGCCAGCAGCCGACTACAGGGGACTGAAGCTTTCTTT	CASSRLQGTEAFF
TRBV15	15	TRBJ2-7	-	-	TGTGCCACCAGCAGAGTCCCCGGGGGGCCGTACGAGCAGTACTTC	CATSRVPGGPYEQYF
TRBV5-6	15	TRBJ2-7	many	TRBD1	TGTGCCAGCAGCCTGGCGGGGCAGGGGGCATACGAGCAGTACTTC	CASSLAGQGAYEQYF
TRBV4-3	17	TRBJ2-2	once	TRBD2	TGCGCCAGCAGCCAAGATTGGGAGCGGGGCAGGACCGGGGAGCTGTTTTTT	CASSQDWERGRTGELFF
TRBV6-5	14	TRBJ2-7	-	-	TGTGCCAGCAGTTACACCGGACAGTCCTACGAGCAGTACTTC	CASSYTGQSYEQYF
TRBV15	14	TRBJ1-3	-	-	TGTGCCACCAGCAGAGATCCGGGGGGCAACACCATATATTTT	CATSRDPGGNTIYF
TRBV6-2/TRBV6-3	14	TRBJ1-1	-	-	TGTGCCAGCAGCCGCGGACAGCTGAACACTGAAGCTTTCTTT	CASSRGQLNTEAFF
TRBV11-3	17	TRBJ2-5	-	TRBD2	TGTGCCAGCAGCTTAGGGCGACTAGCGGGAAATGTGGAGACCCAGTACTTC	CASSLGRLAGNVETQYF
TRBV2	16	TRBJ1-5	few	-	TGTGCCAGCAGGGCCGCATTGGGGGGGCCCAATCAGCCCCAGCATTTT	CASRAALGGPNQPQHF
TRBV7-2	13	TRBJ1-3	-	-	TGTGCCAGCAGCCCCGAGGTTGGAAACACCATATATTTT	CASSPEVGNTIYF